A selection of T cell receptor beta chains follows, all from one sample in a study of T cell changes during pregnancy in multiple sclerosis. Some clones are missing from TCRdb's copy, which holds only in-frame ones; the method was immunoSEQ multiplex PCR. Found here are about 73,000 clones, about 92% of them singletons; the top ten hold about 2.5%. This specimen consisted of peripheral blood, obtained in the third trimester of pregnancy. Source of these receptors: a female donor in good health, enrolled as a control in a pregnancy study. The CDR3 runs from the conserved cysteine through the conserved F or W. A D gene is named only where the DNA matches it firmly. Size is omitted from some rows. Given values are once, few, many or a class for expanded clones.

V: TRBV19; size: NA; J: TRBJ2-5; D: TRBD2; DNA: TGTGCCAGTAGTCCGCTAGCGGGGGGCCCCGCGGAGACCCAGTACTTC; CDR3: CASSPLAGGPAETQYF
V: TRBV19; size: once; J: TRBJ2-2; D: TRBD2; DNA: TGTGCCAGTAGAGCCGGGGGGGCGAACACCGGGGAGCTGTTTTTT; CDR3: CASRAGGANTGELFF
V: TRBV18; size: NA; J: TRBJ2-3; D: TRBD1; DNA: TGTGCCAGCTCACCAACAAGGACAGGAGCTGGAGATACGCAGTATTTT; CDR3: CASSPTRTGAGDTQYF
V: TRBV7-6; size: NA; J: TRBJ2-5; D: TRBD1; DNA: TGTGCCAGCAGCTTACTTAACTGGGGACAGGGGTGGCAAGAGACCCAGTACTTC; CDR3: CASSLLNWGQGWQETQYF
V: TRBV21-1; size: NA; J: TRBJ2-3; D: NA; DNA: TGTGCCAGCAGCAAAGATCAGGGGCTGTGTACGCAGTATTTT; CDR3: CASSKDQGLCTQYF
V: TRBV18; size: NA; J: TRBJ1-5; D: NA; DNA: TGTGCCAGCTCACCTCGGAGGGGCCAGCCCCAGCATTTT; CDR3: CASSPRRGQPQHF
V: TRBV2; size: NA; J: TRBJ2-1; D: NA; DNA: TGTGCCAGCAGTGGGGGCTGGAGCTCCTACAATGAGCAGTTCTTC; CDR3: CASSGGWSSYNEQFF
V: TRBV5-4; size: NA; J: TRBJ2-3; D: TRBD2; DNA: TGTGCCAGCAATCTGGGCGGGAGGGCCCTTACGGATACGCAGTATTTT; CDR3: CASNLGGRALTDTQYF
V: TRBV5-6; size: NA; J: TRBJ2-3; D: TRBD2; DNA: TGTGCCAGCAGCTTGACTAGCGGGGGCACAGATACGCAGTATTTT; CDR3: CASSLTSGGTDTQYF
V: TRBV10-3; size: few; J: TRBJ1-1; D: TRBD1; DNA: TGTGCCATCCAGGGGGCGGACACTGAAGCTTTCTTT; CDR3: CAIQGADTEAFF
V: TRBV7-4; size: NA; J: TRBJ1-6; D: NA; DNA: TGTGCCAGCAGCTTAGGGACAGAGGGAGTCTTT; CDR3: CASSLGTEGVF
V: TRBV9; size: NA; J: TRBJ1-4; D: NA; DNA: TGTGCCAGCAGTCCTCGGGACACAAGGGGTTGGGAAAAACTGTTTTTT; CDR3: CASSPRDTRGWEKLFF
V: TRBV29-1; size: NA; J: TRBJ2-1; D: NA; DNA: TGCAGCGTTGAAGACCCCCAGCGGCGATCCTACAATGAGCAGTTCTTC; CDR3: CSVEDPQRRSYNEQFF
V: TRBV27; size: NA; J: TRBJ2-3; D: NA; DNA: TGTGCCAGCAGTTCCCAGGACAGATGGACAGATACGCAGTATTTT; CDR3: CASSSQDRWTDTQYF
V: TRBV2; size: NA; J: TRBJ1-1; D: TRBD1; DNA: TGTGCCAGCAGGGCGCGACAGGGGGCGTTTGAAGCTTTCTTT; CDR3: CASRARQGAFEAFF
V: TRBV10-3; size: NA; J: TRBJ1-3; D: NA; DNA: TGTGCCATCAGTGGAGGGTATATGTCTGGAAACACCATATATTTT; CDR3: CAISGGYMSGNTIYF
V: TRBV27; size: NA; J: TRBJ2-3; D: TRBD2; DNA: TGTGCCAGCAGTTTGGGAGCGGGGGCCACAGATACGCAGTATTTT; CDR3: CASSLGAGATDTQYF
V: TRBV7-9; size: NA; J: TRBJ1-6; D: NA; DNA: TGTGCCAGCAGCTCCGGGACTACGACTTATAATTCACCCCTCCACTTT; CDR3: CASSSGTTTYNSPLHF
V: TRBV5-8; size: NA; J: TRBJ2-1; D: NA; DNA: TGTGCCAGCAGCTCAACTTCTAGGGGGGGAGGGTACAATGAGCAGTTCTTC; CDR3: CASSSTSRGGGYNEQFF
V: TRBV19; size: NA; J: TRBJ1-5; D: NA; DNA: TGTGCCAGTAGTATTGAGGCGGGCCCATGGCCCCAGCATTTT; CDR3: CASSIEAGPWPQHF